This record concerns one T cell receptor beta chain sequence. Its antigen remains unidentified. This sample is part of a study of cytomegalovirus exposure and HLA in healthy donors. Study conclusions and caveats: Many donors carried some public TCRs, although rarity characterized most TCR sequences.

PCR amplification relied on 60 Vbeta primers (plus 13 Jbeta primers). Sequencing used immunoSEQ multiplex PCR; TCRdb keeps in-frame clones, though not all of them. The table has about 100,000 clones, about four fifths seen once. Trimming pared 4 bases from V and 6 bases from J, leaving 10 bases between. Germline lookup yields CDR1 SGHNT and CDR2 YENEEA. CDR3 length: 12 residues. The chain employs TRBV11-3 and TRBJ2-7; tentative D call: TRBD2 (6 bases). What was sequenced was PBMCs. The receptor comes from a man younger than 40 in good health and CMV-seronegative. The CDR3 reads CASSSGSFEQYF. The CDR3 nucleotides are TGTGCCAGCAGCTCCGGGAGTTTCGAGCAGTACTTC.